Following are 3 T cell receptor beta chains from one sample sequenced in a study of shared clonotypes between healthy human individuals. Profiling relied on immunoSEQ multiplex PCR, and the TCRdb table lists in-frame clones only, not all of them. The top ten clones hold around 1.4% of a sample with roughly 1 million clones, about 75% of them seen once. The sequenced sample consisted of memory CD4+ T cells sorted from blood. The subset is: CD45RA-negative fraction. The receptor set was obtained from a man between 18 and 35 years old in good health.

The gene calls are TRBV2 and TRBJ2-1; D gene uncertain. CDR1 is SNHLY, CDR2 FYNNEI, per germline. This CDR3 is built from 12 residues. V lost 8 bases and J lost 5, with 10 bases in between. The CDR3 sequence: CASSVANNEQFF. The CDR3 DNA follows: TGTGCCAGCTCGGTGGCAAACAATGAGCAGTTCTTC. Variable domain in full (rest from reference TRBV2 and TRBJ2-1): EPEVTQTPSHQVTQMGQEVILRCVPISNHLYFYWYRQILGQKVEFLVSFYNNEISEKSEIFDDQFSVERPDGSNFTLKIRSTKLEDSAMYFCASSVANNEQFFGPGTRLTVL.

The chain has TRBV7-6 and TRBJ2-3, with TRBD2 identical over 8 bases. J lost 4 bases, V lost 5 bases, and 20 bases had no gene match. Germline values: CDR1 SGHVS, CDR2 FNYEAQ. The CDR3 has 19 residues. The CDR3 DNA follows: TGTGCCAGCAGCGTGAGCGGGAGAGTACAGGGAGGCACAGCAGATACGCAGTATTTT. It is translated as CASSVSGRVQGGTADTQYF.

This clone was counted between two and nine times. The same CDR3 also results from other DNA sequences found in this sample. The chain carries TRBV2 and TRBJ1-5, with 8 bases aligning to TRBD1. Per the germline V gene, CDR1 is SNHLY and CDR2 is FYNNEI. The CDR3 length is 14 residues. J was trimmed by 2 bases and V by 6 bases; bases with no gene match: 3. CDR3 protein: CASSDRGGNQPQHF. In DNA, the CDR3 is TGTGCCAGCAGCGACAGGGGCGGCAATCAGCCCCAGCATTTT.